Listed below are T cell receptor beta chains from one sample, sequenced in a study of radiation and T cells in renal cell carcinoma. Profiled with immunoSEQ multiplex PCR; TCRdb holds only in-frame clones, not every one. The sample shows roughly 100,000 clones, 70% to 90% of them seen only once. The specimen was blood, collected from a patient whose treatment included radiotherapy and nephrectomy. These receptor sequences come from a man aged 50-60 years with renal cell carcinoma. CDR3s include the opening cysteine and the closing phenylalanine or tryptophan. D genes are given only for firm matches. The size field is filled for only some rows; it gives once, few, many or a size class.

len	abundance	j_gene	d_gene	v_gene	CDR3aa	CDR3nt
13	NA	TRBJ2-7	NA	TRBV6-1	CATKLRGSYEQYF	TGTGCCACCAAACTCAGGGGATCCTACGAGCAGTACTTC
14	NA	TRBJ1-5	TRBD1	TRBV6-1	CASRTGTGNQPQHF	TGTGCCAGCAGAACCGGGACAGGGAATCAGCCCCAGCATTTT
12	NA	TRBJ1-6	NA	TRBV7-2	CASSLMGSPLHF	TGTGCCAGCAGCTTGATGGGCTCACCCCTCCACTTT
15	NA	TRBJ2-1	TRBD2	TRBV5-8	CASSLGLAEDNEQFF	TGTGCCAGCAGCTTAGGTCTAGCGGAAGACAATGAGCAGTTCTTC
15	NA	TRBJ2-3	NA	TRBV5-1	CATQAGAGAGDTQYF	TGCGCCACCCAGGCCGGTGCGGGGGCGGGGGATACGCAGTATTTT
14	NA	TRBJ1-2	NA	TRBV4-1	CASSQDPGGYGYTF	TGCGCCAGCAGCCAAGATCCCGGTGGCTATGGCTACACCTTC
13	NA	TRBJ1-1	NA	TRBV7-2	CASSLEGIEGAFF	TGTGCCAGCAGCTTAGAAGGGATCGAGGGAGCTTTCTTT
13	NA	TRBJ1-2	NA	TRBV6-5	CASSYLDSQGYTF	TGTGCCAGCAGTTACCTAGACAGCCAGGGCTACACCTTC
15	NA	TRBJ1-2	TRBD1	TRBV19	CASSIGQVIGYGYTF	TGTGCCAGTAGTATTGGACAGGTTATCGGCTATGGCTACACCTTC
13	NA	TRBJ2-7	NA	TRBV9	CASSVRFGSEQYF	TGTGCCAGCAGCGTTCGGTTTGGTTCCGAGCAGTACTTC
17	NA	TRBJ2-6	TRBD1	TRBV14	CASSQKTGISGANVLTF	TGTGCCAGCAGCCAAAAGACAGGGATCTCTGGGGCCAACGTCCTGACTTTC
15	NA	TRBJ1-1	NA	TRBV10-3	CAISAVSGENTEAFF	TGTGCCATCAGTGCCGTTTCGGGAGAGAACACTGAAGCTTTCTTT
14	NA	TRBJ1-2	NA	TRBV6-6	CASSVQGGTYGYTF	TGTGCCAGCAGTGTACAGGGAGGTACCTATGGCTACACCTTC
13	NA	TRBJ1-1	NA	TRBV30	CAWSVNPNTEAFF	TGTGCCTGGAGTGTTAACCCGAACACTGAAGCTTTCTTT
22	NA	TRBJ2-1	TRBD1	TRBV27	CASSFPTPGTGASDYSYNEQFF	TGTGCCAGCAGTTTCCCCACCCCCGGGACAGGGGCATCAGATTACTCCTACAATGAGCAGTTCTTC
14	NA	TRBJ1-1	TRBD1	TRBV5-1	CASSFADRDTEAFF	TGCGCCAGCAGCTTCGCGGACAGGGACACTGAAGCTTTCTTT
14	NA	TRBJ2-1	TRBD2	TRBV7-9	CASSSGTSNNEQFF	TGTGCCAGCAGCTCCGGGACTAGCAACAATGAGCAGTTCTTC
14	NA	TRBJ2-7	NA	TRBV6-1	CASSEGPRDYEQYF	TGTGCCAGCAGTGAGGGACCCAGAGACTACGAGCAGTACTTC
14	NA	TRBJ2-7	NA	TRBV5-1	CASRLNEGPYEQYF	TGCGCCAGCAGGTTAAATGAGGGCCCCTACGAGCAGTACTTC
14	NA	TRBJ2-1	NA	TRBV29-1	CSVEDGREVNEQFF	TGCAGCGTTGAAGACGGCAGAGAGGTTAATGAGCAGTTCTTC
14	NA	TRBJ2-1	NA	TRBV19	CASSIWGTFDEQFF	TGTGCCAGTAGTATCTGGGGGACATTTGATGAGCAGTTCTTC
14	NA	TRBJ2-1	NA	TRBV30	CAALTGTGGNEQFF	TGTGCCGCCCTGACCGGGACCGGCGGGAATGAGCAGTTCTTC
14	NA	TRBJ2-7	TRBD1	TRBV5-4	CASSPVGTGDEQYF	TGTGCCAGCAGCCCGGTAGGGACAGGGGACGAGCAGTACTTC
17	NA	TRBJ2-1	TRBD2	TRBV7-3	CASSLTPGTSGDNEQFF	TGTGCCAGCAGCTTGACCCCCGGGACTAGCGGGGACAATGAGCAGTTCTTC
13	few	TRBJ2-7	NA	TRBV4-3	CASSQEFRTEQYF	TGCGCCAGCAGCCAAGAATTCCGCACCGAGCAGTACTTC
14	NA	TRBJ2-6	NA	TRBV21-1	CASSPLAGANVLTF	TGTGCCAGCAGCCCCCTGGCTGGGGCCAACGTCCTGACTTTC
15	NA	TRBJ1-5	TRBD1	TRBV28	CASSLVTGGDQPQHF	TGTGCCAGCAGTTTAGTAACAGGGGGCGATCAGCCCCAGCATTTT
14	NA	TRBJ2-7	NA	TRBV5-1	CASSLVGPTYEQYF	TGCGCCAGCAGCTTGGTAGGTCCTACCTACGAGCAGTACTTC
15	NA	TRBJ1-2	NA	TRBV19	CASSTKPGQNYGYTF	TGTGCCAGTAGTACCAAGCCTGGACAGAACTATGGCTACACCTTC
13	few	TRBJ1-4	NA	TRBV2	CAMTPTTNEKLFF	TGTGCCATGACACCGACAACTAATGAAAAACTGTTTTTT
14	NA	TRBJ2-5	NA	TRBV6-6	CASSYSGSQETQYF	TGTGCCAGCAGTTATTCCGGTTCCCAAGAGACCCAGTACTTC
14	NA	TRBJ1-1	NA	TRBV2	CASSDLFSTVEAFF	TGTGCCAGCAGTGATTTATTTTCGACAGTTGAAGCTTTCTTT
12	NA	TRBJ1-2	TRBD1	TRBV5-1	CASSPQRGPYTF	TGCGCCAGCAGCCCCCAGAGGGGGCCGTACACCTTC
18	NA	TRBJ2-3	TRBD2	TRBV2	CASISWGAGGHGTDTQYF	TGTGCCAGCATTTCCTGGGGAGCGGGAGGACACGGCACAGATACGCAGTATTTT
14	NA	TRBJ2-3	TRBD2	TRBV7-9	CASSLAAGGDTQYF	TGTGCCAGCAGCTTAGCGGCGGGAGGGGATACGCAGTATTTT